In its sample, the clone carrying this T cell receptor (beta chain) was seen once. Its specificity is not known. This entry belongs to a study of cytomegalovirus exposure and HLA in healthy donors. Overall study: A prior analysis found more than 90 million unique TCR beta sequences from approximately 190 million T cells.

Study observations and caveats: Rarity characterized most TCR sequences, yet some public TCRs appeared in many donors. Presence/absence results assume similar sequencing depth per donor, which may not hold. A later analysis by the authors found several of the most significant clusters apparently linked to common viral pathogens.

V was cut by 6 bases and J by 4 bases, with 19 bases left in between. The CDR3 sequence is 15 residues long. Germline CDR1 is SGHTS and CDR2 is YDEGEE. It was with 60 Vbeta and 13 Jbeta primers that the PCR ran. Sequencing was performed with immunoSEQ multiplex PCR; in TCRdb, only in-frame clones are kept and a portion is missing. The sample gives 200,000 to 250,000 clones, around 86% of which show up once; around 3% is in the top ten. This chain joins TRBV5-8 and TRBJ1-2; possible D gene TRBD1, 5 bases. Source material: PBMCs. The receptor was derived from a woman aged 40 to 55 in good health and CMV-seronegative. The CDR3 loop reads CASTLPPGPLYGYTF. As DNA, the CDR3 is TGTGCCAGCACCCTCCCGCCAGGGCCGCTCTATGGCTACACCTTC.